This T cell receptor beta chain was identified in a study of response to subunit inactivated influenza vaccine. This clonotype was recorded a few times. TCRdb called the RT-PCR reads again in MiXCR, with one record for every CDR3 protein. Here the sample spans about 700,000 distinct CDR3 sequences, about 15% being singletons. The sample in question was PBMCs from blood, obtained 11 to 12 days after vaccination. The sequence was collected from a man in his fifties or sixties who received an inactivated influenza vaccine.

In DNA form, the CDR3 reads TGTGCCAGCCAGGACGGGAACACCGGGGAGCTGTTTTTT. As protein: CASQDGNTGELFF. The gene calls are TRBV6-1 and TRBJ2-2; D ambiguous. The CDR3 is 13 residues long. Germline CDR1 is MNHNS and CDR2 is SASEGT. V lost 8 bases, J lost 1 base, and 8 bases lay in between.